The clone carrying this T cell receptor beta chain occurred many times. Time point of the sample: pre-sensitization, week 0. This sample's treatment: therapeutic diphenylcyclopropenone sensitization with weekly scalp DPC. Per the original methods: TCR counts had a median of about 99,000 per sample and spanned about 23,224 to 750,000. TCRdb itself ran the RACE reads through MiXCR, one entry per CDR3 protein. The V and J calls reflect TCRdb's pipeline rather than the authors' work. The sample shows 95,000 to 150,000 distinct CDR3 sequences, roughly 12% of them seen only once. This sample was included in a study of human T cells and chemical hapten exposure. The CDR3 spans 11 residues. V gave up 2 bases and J gave up 5 bases, with 2 bases separating them.

This specimen consisted of whole blood, obtained in connection with sensitization to the hapten diphenylcyclopropenone (DPC). The chain joins TRBV12-3 or TRBV12-4 to TRBJ2-3; D not resolved. The TCR was taken from a woman between 18 and 30 years old with alopecia areata. Some clones in this sample may be carry-over from other donors' samples. CDR3 in amino acids: CASSLKDTQYF. Here the CDR3 DNA reads TGTGCCAGCAGTTTAAAAGATACGCAGTATTTT.